This is a list of T cell receptor beta chains from one sample in a study of cytotoxic CD8 clonotypes in ibrutinib-treated CLL. The assay was immunoSEQ multiplex PCR, and TCRdb's table has in-frame clones only and misses some. Of some 100,000 clones listed, about 50% are singletons. Source: PBMCs, taken after 24 months of ibrutinib treatment. The origin of the receptors is a human donor with chronic lymphocytic leukemia. The CDR3 runs from the conserved cysteine through the conserved F or W. The order of the fields is J gene, clone size, D gene, V gene, CDR3 protein, CDR3 DNA. D genes are given only for firm matches. Size is omitted from some rows. Given values are once, few, many or a class for expanded clones.

TRBJ2-7,-,TRBD2,TRBV27,CASSSMTSGGPGEQYF,TGTGCCAGCAGTTCCATGACTAGCGGGGGGCCGGGAGAGCAGTACTTC
TRBJ1-1,-,-,TRBV2,CAGQTNTEAFF,TGTGCCGGACAGACGAACACTGAAGCTTTCTTT
TRBJ1-2,few,-,TRBV7-2,CASSSRYVSIF,TGTGCCAGCAGCTCACGTTACGTTTCTATCTTC
TRBJ1-6,few,-,TRBV19,CASIGAKGSPLHF,TGTGCCAGTATAGGGGCGAAAGGTTCACCCCTCCACTTT
TRBJ2-5,-,TRBD1,TRBV7-2,CASSLVGTGGQETQYF,TGTGCCAGCAGCTTAGTGGGGACAGGGGGCCAAGAGACCCAGTACTTC
TRBJ2-7,-,-,TRBV7-3,CASSLMAGRYEQYF,TGTGCCAGCAGCTTAATGGCGGGGCGATACGAGCAGTACTTC
TRBJ2-7,-,-,TRBV30,CAWSRDGPGEQYF,TGTGCCTGGAGCCGGGACGGCCCCGGCGAGCAGTACTTC
TRBJ1-5,-,-,TRBV2,CASSEALNQPQHF,TGTGCCAGCAGTGAAGCGCTTAATCAGCCCCAGCATTTT
TRBJ2-7,-,-,TRBV27,CASSFRRGVSYEQYF,TGTGCCAGCAGTTTCCGCAGGGGCGTCTCCTACGAGCAGTACTTC
TRBJ2-3,-,TRBD2,TRBV5-6,CASSSGTIFTDTQYF,TGTGCCAGCAGCTCCGGGACTATTTTCACAGATACGCAGTATTTT
TRBJ2-3,-,-,TRBV7-2,CASSFGYRTDTQYF,TGTGCCAGCAGCTTCGGGTACCGCACAGATACGCAGTATTTT
TRBJ1-6,-,-,TRBV5-1,CASSKDGDGSPLHF,TGCGCCAGCAGCAAGGACGGGGATGGATCACCCCTCCACTTT
TRBJ2-4,-,-,TRBV30,CAYRAAKNIQYF,TGTGCCTACAGGGCTGCCAAAAACATTCAGTACTTC
TRBJ2-6,-,-,TRBV2,CARQSSGANVLTF,TGTGCCAGGCAGTCCTCTGGGGCCAACGTCCTGACTTTC
TRBJ2-5,-,-,TRBV5-1,CASSLSGSETQYF,TGCGCCAGCAGCTTATCGGGCAGCGAGACCCAGTACTTC
TRBJ2-3,few,TRBD2,TRBV9,CASSVVSGETGTQYF,TGTGCCAGCAGCGTAGTTAGCGGGGAAACGGGTACGCAGTATTTT
TRBJ1-5,-,-,TRBV25-1,CASSEQTRFHSNQPQHF,TGTGCCAGCAGTGAACAGACCAGATTCCATAGCAATCAGCCCCAGCATTTT
TRBJ2-5,-,TRBD1,TRBV10-1,CASSESMGQGQETQYF,TGCGCCAGCAGTGAGTCGATGGGACAGGGTCAAGAGACCCAGTACTTC
TRBJ2-7,-,-,TRBV29-1,CSVKGRSSYEQYF,TGCAGCGTTAAGGGTAGGAGCTCCTACGAGCAGTACTTC
TRBJ2-7,-,TRBD2,TRBV2,CASSIAGGPNYEQYF,TGTGCCAGCAGTATAGCGGGGGGGCCAAACTACGAGCAGTACTTC
TRBJ1-2,-,-,TRBV5-6,CASSLVTGNYGYTF,TGTGCCAGCAGCTTGGTCACGGGCAACTATGGCTACACCTTC
TRBJ2-3,-,-,TRBV30,CACTVRDTQYF,TGTGCCTGTACGGTTAGGGATACGCAGTATTTT
TRBJ2-7,once,TRBD1,TRBV29-1,CSVELRQGGEQYF,TGCAGCGTTGAACTCCGACAGGGTGGCGAGCAGTACTTC
TRBJ2-7,-,-,TRBV7-2,CASSPDQNSYEQYF,TGTGCCAGCAGCCCAGACCAGAACTCCTACGAGCAGTACTTC
TRBJ2-2,-,-,TRBV30,CAWSVQGTTGELFF,TGTGCCTGGAGTGTACAAGGGACCACCGGGGAGCTGTTTTTT
TRBJ1-4,few,-,TRBV4-2,CASSQGEQVSGREKLFF,TGTGCCAGCAGCCAAGGGGAACAGGTATCCGGGAGGGAAAAACTGTTTTTT
TRBJ1-1,-,-,TRBV19,CASTLGGARTEAFF,TGTGCCAGTACTCTGGGGGGGGCTCGGACTGAAGCTTTCTTT
TRBJ1-2,-,-,TRBV15,CATSRDRAGYTF,TGTGCCACCAGCAGAGACAGGGCTGGCTACACCTTC
TRBJ1-1,-,TRBD1,TRBV10-2,CASRDQGGTEAFF,TGCGCCAGCAGAGACCAGGGGGGCACTGAAGCTTTCTTT
TRBJ1-2,-,-,TRBV10-2,CASSERVGYGYTF,TGCGCCAGCAGTGAGCGGGTTGGCTATGGCTACACCTTC
TRBJ2-7,-,-,TRBV29-1,CSAGVGYEQYF,TGCAGCGCGGGGGTTGGGTACGAGCAGTACTTC
TRBJ2-3,-,-,TRBV5-5,CASSLRQVGTDTQYF,TGTGCCAGCAGCTTGCGACAGGTTGGCACAGATACGCAGTATTTT
TRBJ2-7,-,-,TRBV5-1,CASSLAGGAGIYEQYF,TGCGCCAGCAGCTTGGCCGGGGGAGCAGGGATCTACGAGCAGTACTTC
TRBJ2-7,-,TRBD2,TRBV4-2,CASSPIGSGGSYEQYF,TGTGCCAGCAGTCCTATAGGTAGCGGGGGCTCCTACGAGCAGTACTTC
TRBJ1-4,-,TRBD1,TRBV2,CASSEGTGVEKLFF,TGTGCCAGCAGTGAAGGGACAGGGGTAGAAAAACTGTTTTTT
TRBJ2-5,few,-,TRBV9,CASSLRPGPTGETQYF,TGTGCCAGCAGCCTCCGCCCGGGACCTACAGGGGAGACCCAGTACTTC
TRBJ2-7,-,-,TRBV5-1,CASSPGAGEQYF,TGCGCCAGCAGCCCCGGGGCGGGAGAGCAGTACTTC
TRBJ2-7,-,TRBD1,TRBV30,CAWSLGQVGAEQYF,TGTGCCTGGAGCCTGGGACAGGTGGGGGCCGAGCAGTACTTC
TRBJ2-3,-,TRBD2,TRBV27,CASSFGGGGSDTQYF,TGTGCCAGCAGTTTTGGCGGGGGGGGGTCAGATACGCAGTATTTT
TRBJ1-5,-,-,TRBV2,CASKGGSSNQPQHF,TGTGCCAGCAAGGGAGGGTCTAGCAATCAGCCCCAGCATTTT
TRBJ1-1,-,-,TRBV6-5,CASSPRGAISEAFF,TGTGCCAGCAGTCCCCGAGGGGCTATTAGTGAAGCTTTCTTT
TRBJ2-7,-,-,TRBV6-6,CASSSPTAYEQYF,TGTGCCAGCAGTTCCCCTACAGCTTACGAGCAGTACTTC